This note documents a single TCR beta chain sequence. V lost 5 bases to trimming and J lost 5 bases; unmatched junction nucleotides: 8. This CDR3 has 15 amino acids. Per germline, CDR1 WSHSY and CDR2 SAAADI. The data stem from a study of PD-1 and CTLA-4 blockade in melanoma. TCRdb keeps only in-frame clones here, not all; method: immunoSEQ multiplex PCR. The data contain approximately 17,000 clones, around 70% of them singletons. The sample here was CD8+ T cells from peripheral blood, taken before anti-PD-1 treatment. The rearrangement joins TRBV10-2 to TRBJ1-1; TRBD1 matches 10 bases. The sequence derives from a human donor with melanoma. CDR3 nucleotide sequence: TGCGCCAGCAGTAATCGGACAGGGGGAAGAACTGAAGCTTTCTTT. Translation gives CASSNRTGGRTEAFF.